This T cell receptor beta chain was captured by sequencing in a study of response to subunit inactivated influenza vaccine. Notes on the study in general: Only a handful of new T cells, the authors suggested, are recruited with each seasonal influenza vaccination.

There are a few counts of this clonotype. Its specificity is not known. MiXCR was run by TCRdb on the RT-PCR reads, yielding one entry per CDR3 protein. The repertoire holds about 780,000 distinct CDR3 sequences, 18% seen once, with about a tenth in the top ten. CDR3 length equals 15 residues. With 6 bases clipped from V and 7 bases from J, the junction kept 12 bases outside the gene matches. This material consisted of PBMCs from blood, taken 5 days after vaccination. The sequence was obtained from a middle-aged man who received an inactivated influenza vaccine. The chain employs TRBV12-3 or TRBV12-4 and TRBJ2-1, with 7 bases aligning to TRBD1. The CDR3 loop is CASSPGTEGFNEQFF. For the CDR3, the DNA is TGTGCCAGCAGCCCCGGGACAGAGGGGTTTAATGAGCAGTTCTTC.